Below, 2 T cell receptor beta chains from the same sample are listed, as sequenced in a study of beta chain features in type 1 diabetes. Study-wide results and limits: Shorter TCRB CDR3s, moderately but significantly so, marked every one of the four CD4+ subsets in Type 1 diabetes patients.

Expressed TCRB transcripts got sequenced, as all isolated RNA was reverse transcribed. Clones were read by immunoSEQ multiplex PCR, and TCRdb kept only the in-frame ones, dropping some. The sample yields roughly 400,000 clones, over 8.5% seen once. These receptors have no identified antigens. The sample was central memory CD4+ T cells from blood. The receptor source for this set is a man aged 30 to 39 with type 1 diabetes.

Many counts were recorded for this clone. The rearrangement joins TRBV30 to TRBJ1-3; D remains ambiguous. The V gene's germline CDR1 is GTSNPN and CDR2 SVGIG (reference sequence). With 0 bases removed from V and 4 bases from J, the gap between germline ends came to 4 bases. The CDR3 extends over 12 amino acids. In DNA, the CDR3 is TGTGCCTGGAGTGTTGCCGGAAACACCATATATTTT. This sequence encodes CAWSVAGNTIYF. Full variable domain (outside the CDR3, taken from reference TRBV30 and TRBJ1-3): SQTIHQWPATLVQPVGSPLSLECTVEGTSNPNLYWYRQAAGRGLQLLFYSVGIGQISSEVPQNLSASRPQDRQFILSSKKLLLSDSGFYLCAWSVAGNTIYFGEGSWLTVV.

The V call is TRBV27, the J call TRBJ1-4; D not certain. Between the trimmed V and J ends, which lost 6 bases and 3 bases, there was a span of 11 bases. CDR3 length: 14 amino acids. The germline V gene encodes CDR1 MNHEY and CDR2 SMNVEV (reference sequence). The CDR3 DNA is TGTGCCAGCAGCGGGGTCACCTCTAATGAAAAACTGTTTTTT. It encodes CASSGVTSNEKLFF.